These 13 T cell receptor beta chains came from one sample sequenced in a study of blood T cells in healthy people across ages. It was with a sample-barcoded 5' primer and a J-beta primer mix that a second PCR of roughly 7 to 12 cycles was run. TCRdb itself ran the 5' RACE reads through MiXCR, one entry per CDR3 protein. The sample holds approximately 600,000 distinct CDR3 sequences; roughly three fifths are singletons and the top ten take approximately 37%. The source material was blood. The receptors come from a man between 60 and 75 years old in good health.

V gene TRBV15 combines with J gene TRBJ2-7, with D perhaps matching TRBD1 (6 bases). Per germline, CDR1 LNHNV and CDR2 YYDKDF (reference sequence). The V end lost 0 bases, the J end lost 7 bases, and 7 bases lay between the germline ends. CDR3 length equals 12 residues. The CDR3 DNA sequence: TGTGCCACCAGCAGAGATCAGGGGGAGCAGTACTTC. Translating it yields CATSRDQGEQYF.

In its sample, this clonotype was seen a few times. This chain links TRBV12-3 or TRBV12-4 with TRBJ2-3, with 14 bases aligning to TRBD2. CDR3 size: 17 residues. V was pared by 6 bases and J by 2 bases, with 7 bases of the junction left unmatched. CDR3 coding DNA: TGTGCCAGCAGCCGGACTAGCGGGGGGCGCTTCACAGATACGCAGTATTTT. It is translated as CASSRTSGGRFTDTQYF.

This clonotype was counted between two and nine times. The CDR3 bases are TGTGCCAGCAGCTACACAGGGGGCCCCAACAATGAGCAGTTCTTC. Translated: CASSYTGGPNNEQFF. The chain combines TRBV7-2 with TRBJ2-1; 9 nucleotides match TRBD1. The CDR3 has 15 amino acids. CDR1 is SGHTA, CDR2 FQGNSA, per germline. With V trimmed by 4 bases and J by 5 bases, 6 bases remained unmatched. Combining the CDR3 with reference TRBV7-2 and TRBJ2-1 gives the whole variable domain GAGVSQSPSNKVTEKGKDVELRCDPISGHTALYWYRQSLGQGLEFLIYFQGNSAPDKSGLPSDRFSAERTGGSVSTLTIQRTQQEDSAVYLCASSYTGGPNNEQFFGPGTRLTVL.

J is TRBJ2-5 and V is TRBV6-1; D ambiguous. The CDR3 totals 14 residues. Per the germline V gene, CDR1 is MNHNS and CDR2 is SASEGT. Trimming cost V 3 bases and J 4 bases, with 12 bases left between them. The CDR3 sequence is CASSEGIVGETQYF. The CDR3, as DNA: TGTGCCAGCAGTGAGGGGATAGTCGGAGAGACCCAGTACTTC.

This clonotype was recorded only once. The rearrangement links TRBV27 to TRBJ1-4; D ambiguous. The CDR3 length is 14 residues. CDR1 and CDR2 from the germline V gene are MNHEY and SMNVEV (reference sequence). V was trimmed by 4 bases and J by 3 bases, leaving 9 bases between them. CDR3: CASSSGNANEKLFF. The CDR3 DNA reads TGTGCCAGCAGTTCGGGGAATGCTAATGAAAAACTGTTTTTT.

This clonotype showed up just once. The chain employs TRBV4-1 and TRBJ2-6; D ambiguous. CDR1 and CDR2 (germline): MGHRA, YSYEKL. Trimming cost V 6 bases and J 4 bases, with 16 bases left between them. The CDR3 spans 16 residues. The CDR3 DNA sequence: TGCGCCAGCAGGATACGGATGGGGTCAGGGGCCAACGTCCTGACTTTC. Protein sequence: CASRIRMGSGANVLTF.

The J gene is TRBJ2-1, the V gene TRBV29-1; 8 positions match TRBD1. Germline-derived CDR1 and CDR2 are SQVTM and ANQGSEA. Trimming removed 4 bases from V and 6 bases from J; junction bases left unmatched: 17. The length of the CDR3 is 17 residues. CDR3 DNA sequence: TGCAGCGTTGCCCTCTGGGCAGGGGGCGCGATTGGCAATGAGCAGTTCTTC. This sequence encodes CSVALWAGGAIGNEQFF.

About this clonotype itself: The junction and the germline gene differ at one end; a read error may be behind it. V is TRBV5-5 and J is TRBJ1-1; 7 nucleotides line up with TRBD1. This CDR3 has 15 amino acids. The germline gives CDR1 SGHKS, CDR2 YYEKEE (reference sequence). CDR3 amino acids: CAGSGRTGRNTEAFF. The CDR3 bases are TGTGCCGGCAGCGGTAGGACAGGACGGAACACTGAAGCTTTCTTT.

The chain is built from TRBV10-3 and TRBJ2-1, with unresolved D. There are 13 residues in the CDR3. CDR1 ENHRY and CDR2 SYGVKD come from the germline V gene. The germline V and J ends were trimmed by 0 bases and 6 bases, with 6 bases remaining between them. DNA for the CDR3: TGTGCCATCAGTGAGTCGTCGAGCAATGAGCAGTTCTTC. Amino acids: CAISESSSNEQFF.

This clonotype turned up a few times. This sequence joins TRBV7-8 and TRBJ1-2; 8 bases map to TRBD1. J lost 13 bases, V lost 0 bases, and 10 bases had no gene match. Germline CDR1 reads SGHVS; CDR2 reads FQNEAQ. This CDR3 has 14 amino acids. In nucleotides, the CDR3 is TGTGCCAGCAGCTTAGCGCGGGACAGGTGTTCGGGCACCTTC. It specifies CASSLARDRCSGTF.

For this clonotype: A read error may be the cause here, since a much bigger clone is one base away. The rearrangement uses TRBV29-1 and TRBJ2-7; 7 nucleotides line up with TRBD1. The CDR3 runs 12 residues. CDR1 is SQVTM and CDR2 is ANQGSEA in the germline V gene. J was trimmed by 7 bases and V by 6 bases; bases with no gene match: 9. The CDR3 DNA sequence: TGCAGCGTAAGGCGGACAGGCAATGAGCAGTACTTC. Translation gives CSVRRTGNEQYF.

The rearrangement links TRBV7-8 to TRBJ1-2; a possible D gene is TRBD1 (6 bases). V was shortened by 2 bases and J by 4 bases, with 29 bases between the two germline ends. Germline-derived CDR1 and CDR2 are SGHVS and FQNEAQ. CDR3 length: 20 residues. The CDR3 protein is CASSLRWPGAGSATLYGYTF. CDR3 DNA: TGTGCCAGCAGCTTAAGGTGGCCGGGGGCGGGTTCCGCAACCCTCTATGGCTACACCTTC.

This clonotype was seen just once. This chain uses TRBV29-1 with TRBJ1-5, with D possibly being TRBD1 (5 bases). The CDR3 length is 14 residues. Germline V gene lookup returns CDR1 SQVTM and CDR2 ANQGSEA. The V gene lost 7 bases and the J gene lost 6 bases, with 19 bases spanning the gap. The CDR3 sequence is CSAWGGQRGQPQHF. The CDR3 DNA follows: TGCAGCGCTTGGGGGGGTCAGAGGGGTCAGCCCCAGCATTTT.